The entry below gives a single T cell receptor beta chain sequence along with its context. Its antigen remains unidentified. The time point: baseline, week 1 (first vaccination visit). Treatment of the sample: pre-vaccination baseline after standard-of-care therapy. Astrocytomas found in donors were new, WHO grade 3 or 4, IDH1-mutant and ATRX-lost. The sample comes from a study of a mutant IDH1 vaccine in newly diagnosed glioma. Across the whole study: Of the patients given treatment, 62.5% were male and about 38% were female, and a mean age of about 40 years was recorded. The therapy given earlier, which was standard therapy, consisted of radiotherapy, temozolomide, or both, and most of the patients received both.

Repertoires were generated with immunoSEQ multiplex PCR, while TCRdb's copy carries only in-frame clones and drops some. The repertoire has 90,000 to 100,000 clones, 70% to 90% of them found once; the top ten carry under 0.7%. V was shortened by 3 bases and J by 0 bases, with 14 bases between the two germline ends. The CDR3 sequence is 17 residues long. In germline, CDR1 is KGHSH, CDR2 LQKENI. Study-level results: Apparently unrelated to pseudoprogression were changes in the top peripheral T cell clonotypes.

The sequencing here drew on PBMCs, taken from a glioma patient treated with radiotherapy, temozolomide or both. The receptor was isolated from a woman aged 50 to 60 with glioma. The chain recombines TRBV18 with TRBJ1-4; D call uncertain. The CDR3 coding sequence is TGTGCCAGCTCACCCCGGAACGTCGCAGCAACTAATGAAAAACTGTTTTTT. Protein sequence: CASSPRNVAATNEKLFF. Based on the CDR3 plus reference TRBV18 and TRBJ1-4, the full variable domain is NAGVMQNPRHLVRRRGQEARLRCSPMKGHSHVYWYRQLPEEGLKFMVYLQKENIIDESGMPKERFSAEFPKEGPSILRIQQVVRGDSAAYFCASSPRNVAATNEKLFFGSGTQLSVL.